The entry below gives a single TCR beta chain sequence along with its context. The antigen it recognizes is unknown. It has no much larger one-base neighbor in the sample; base qualities were not kept. Libraries were prepared through 5' RACE. TCRdb shows the sequencer as Illumina HiSeq 2000. A universal primer binding site was introduced by template switching, and a unique molecular identifier was present in the final cDNA, enabling accurate counting of TCR cDNA molecules. Specific primers in the conserved constant-segment region were used to synthesize first-strand cDNA for TCR alpha and beta chains. To control for contamination, every cDNA library was double barcoded, receiving both a SMART-Mk sample barcode and Illumina barcodes. TruSeq adapter sequences and Illumina sample barcodes were added in two successive PCR steps. Sequencing of the TCR alpha and beta cDNA libraries was done on the Illumina HiSeq platform using custom primers. The study's processing was this. Raw reads were processed with MiGEC to extract unique molecular identifiers, and MiXCR was used to determine CDR3 positions. For each individual, recombination models were inferred using an EM algorithm with the repgenHMM and IGoR tools. The analysis of shared clonotypes was done with the tcR package in R, with sharing normalized by the product of cloneset sizes. Out-of-frame nonproductive sequences were analyzed to study raw recombination free of thymic and clonal selection effects. In-frame beta chains were kept once TCRdb had trimmed the public reads at Q25 with fastp and called clones with MiXCR. Rows matching on CDR3 protein sequence are summarized as one entry with the most common DNA and genes. These V and J calls rely on TCRdb rather than the paper's analysis. A total of 410,000 or so distinct CDR3 sequences appear in this sample, approximately 17% of them only once. The top ten constitute around 12% of the sample.

All donors were healthy Caucasians. Three unrelated non-twin adults were additionally sequenced: a male aged 18 to 29, a male aged 50 to 60 and a female aged 50 to 60. Miltenyi CD45RO+ enrichment and human naive T-cell isolation kits were used to isolate memory (CD45RO+) and naive T cells from PBMC. The entry originates in a study of identical twins listed by TCRdb under 2016. With regard to the full study: The study deep-sequenced TCR alpha and beta repertoires from monozygotic twins, unrelated adults of various ages and cord blood to test whether fetal clonotypes persist. Replicate twin experiments were performed at different times using different library preparation protocols to rule out contamination. On the study overall, not on this receptor specifically: A weaker excess of twin sharing was found in beta out-of-frame sequences because the signal-to-noise ratio was lowered by fewer shared sequences. Compared with coincidental sharing between unrelated individuals, out-of-frame TCR alpha sequences shared between twins had an excess of sequences with low generation probability. Recombination models systematically underestimated out-of-frame TCR alpha sharing in monozygotic twins but agreed with sharing between unrelated individuals. Because the same donors could not be followed over many years, the conclusions depended on cross-sectional statistical analysis. Invariant T cells such as MAIT and iNKT could partly confound zero-insertion analyses, though diverse VJ usage argued against this for most clonotypes. Abundant cord blood beta clonotypes had fewer insertions, young adult naive repertoires showed a similar but weaker trend, and memory repertoires showed no such trend.

V gives up 0 bases and J gives up 8 bases, and the segment between their germline ends measures 14 bases. From the germline V gene (reference sequence), CDR1 is DFQATT and CDR2 is SNEGSKA. The CDR3 runs 14 amino acids, cysteine and phenylalanine included. Solely the CDR3 DNA is kept, with 42 bases framed from the first base. The sequence was obtained from a man aged 50-59 years in good health. This sequence uses TRBV20-1 and TRBJ2-1; the D gene is perhaps TRBD1 or TRBD2, each of them matching over 5 bases. The sequenced sample was naive T cells sorted from blood. Interpreted using the paper, the cell subset or site label stands for: cells isolated with a human naive T-cell isolation kit. The nucleotides are TGCAGTGCTAGAGATTACGGGGCAAGGGATGAGCAGTTCTTC. This gives the protein CSARDYGARDEQFF.